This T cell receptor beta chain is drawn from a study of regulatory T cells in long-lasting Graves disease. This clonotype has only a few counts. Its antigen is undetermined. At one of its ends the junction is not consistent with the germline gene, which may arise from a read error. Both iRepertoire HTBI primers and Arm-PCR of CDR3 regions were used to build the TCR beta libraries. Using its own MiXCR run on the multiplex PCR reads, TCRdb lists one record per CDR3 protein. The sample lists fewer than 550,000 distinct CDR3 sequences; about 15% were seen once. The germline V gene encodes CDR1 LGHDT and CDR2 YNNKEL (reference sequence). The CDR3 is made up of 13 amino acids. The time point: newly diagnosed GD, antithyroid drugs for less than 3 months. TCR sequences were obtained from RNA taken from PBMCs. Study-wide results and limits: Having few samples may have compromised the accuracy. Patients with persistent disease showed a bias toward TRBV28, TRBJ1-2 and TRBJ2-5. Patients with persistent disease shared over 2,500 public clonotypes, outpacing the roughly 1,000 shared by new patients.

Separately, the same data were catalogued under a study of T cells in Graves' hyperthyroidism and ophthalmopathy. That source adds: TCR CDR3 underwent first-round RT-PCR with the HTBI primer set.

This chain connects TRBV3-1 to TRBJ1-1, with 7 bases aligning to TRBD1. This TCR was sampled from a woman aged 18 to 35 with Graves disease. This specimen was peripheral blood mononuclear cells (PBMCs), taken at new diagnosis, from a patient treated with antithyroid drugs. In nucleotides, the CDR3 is TGTGCCAGCAGCAAGGGACAGTGGGTGGAAGCTTCCTTT. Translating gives CASSKGQWVEASF.